The 26 T cell receptor beta chains in this list originate from one sample, sequenced in a study of T cell responses to AZD1222 COVID-19 vaccine. Produced via immunoSEQ multiplex PCR; TCRdb's table is partial and in-frame only. This sample has approximately 190,000 clones, with around 90% found just once. Here the sequenced sample was peripheral blood, taken on day 0 of AZD1222 vaccination. Receptors were obtained from an adult in good health.

CDR3 sequence: CATSGPEGRDRGRSLTDTQYF. CDR3 bases: TGTGCCACCAGCGGACCCGAGGGCCGGGACAGGGGGCGTAGCCTCACAGATACGCAGTATTTT. The V call is TRBV15, the J call TRBJ2-3, with 12 nucleotides matching TRBD1. Germline lookup yields CDR1 LNHNV and CDR2 YYDKDF (reference sequence). J gave up 2 bases and V 5 bases, and 20 bases lay outside the gene matches. There are 21 residues in the CDR3.

The genes are TRBV18 and TRBJ2-2, with D unclear. The ends were cut back, 3 bases at V and 6 bases at J, with 11 bases in the middle. CDR3 length: 14 residues. Germline-derived CDR1 and CDR2 are KGHSH and LQKENI. The CDR3 DNA reads TGTGCCAGCTCACCGACCGCCATTGCCGGGGAGCTGTTTTTT. Its translation: CASSPTAIAGELFF.

Turning to this clone: Other DNA sequences of this sample code for an identical CDR3. This chain joins TRBV12-3 or TRBV12-4 and TRBJ1-5; D is uncertain. The V end lost 1 base, the J end lost 6 bases, and 1 base lay between the germline ends. The CDR3 is 11 residues long. The CDR3 loop is CASSLGQPQHF. CDR3 coding DNA: TGTGCCAGCAGTTTAGGTCAGCCCCAGCATTTT.

The rearrangement joins TRBV7-9 to TRBJ2-5; D not certain. The CDR3 length is 18 residues. Looked up from germline, CDR1 is SEHNR and CDR2 is FQNEAQ (reference sequence). V shed 2 bases and J shed 1 base, with 20 bases lying between them. The DNA of the CDR3 is TGTGCCAGCAGCTTATCCCACACCACCTCCGGTACCCAAGAGACCCAGTACTTC. Its protein is CASSLSHTTSGTQETQYF.

The CDR3 sequence is CAISEDRGPGNTIYF. The CDR3 region has the DNA TGTGCCATCAGTGAGGACAGGGGGCCTGGAAACACCATATATTTT. This chain connects TRBV10-3 to TRBJ1-3; 10 bases align to TRBD1. V was clipped by 2 bases and J by 2 bases; unmatched bases: 0. Germline CDR1 is ENHRY and CDR2 is SYGVKD. The CDR3 has 15 amino acids.

The table lists this clone with a count of one. The genes are TRBV6-2 or TRBV6-3 and TRBJ1-1; D might be TRBD1 (5 bases). V was cut by 6 bases and J by 11 bases, with 13 bases left in between. The germline gives CDR1 MNHEY, CDR2 SVGEGT. The CDR3 runs to 11 residues. The CDR3, as DNA: TGTGCCAGCAGCCGGGGGGGTCTCGCTTTCTTT. Translation gives CASSRGGLAFF.

V is TRBV21-1 and J is TRBJ2-7. TRBV21-1 is an annotated pseudogene. The CDR3 loop spans 12 amino acids. The CDR3 coding sequence is TGTGCCAGCAGCGGGTGCTTCTACGAGCAGTACTTC. Residues: CASSGCFYEQYF.

V and J are TRBV6-5 and TRBJ2-7; D remains unclear. CDR3 length: 15 residues. The germline V and J ends were trimmed by 2 bases and 4 bases, with 15 bases remaining between them. The germline CDR1 and CDR2 sequences are MNHEY and SVGAGI. In DNA form, the CDR3 reads TGTGCCAGCAGTTACAGGCCATTAATCCTATACGAGCAGTACTTC. Translated: CASSYRPLILYEQYF.

V is TRBV6-2 or TRBV6-3 and J is TRBJ2-1; 9 bases are shared with TRBD2. V dropped 6 bases and J dropped 4; count of bases not matched to a gene: 4. Germline CDR1 MNHEY, CDR2 SVGEGT. This CDR3 has 14 amino acids. For the CDR3, the DNA is TGTGCCAGCAGCGCTAGCGGGGAGTACAATGAGCAGTTCTTC. Protein: CASSASGEYNEQFF.

The chain carries TRBV12-3 or TRBV12-4 and TRBJ2-3; D is perhaps TRBD2 (5 bases). The ends were cut back, 6 bases at V and 6 bases at J, with 10 bases in the middle. The CDR3 totals 12 residues. The CDR3, as DNA: TGTGCCAGCAGCCTAAAGCGGGATACGCAGTATTTT. As protein: CASSLKRDTQYF.

The chain combines TRBV4-1 with TRBJ2-5; D is ambiguous. The CDR3 length is 13 residues. The germline V gene has CDR1 MGHRA and CDR2 YSYEKL. V lost 4 bases to trimming and J lost 2 bases, with 8 bases between them. The CDR3: CASSLRSQETQYF. The CDR3 DNA reads TGCGCCAGCAGCCTACGTTCGCAAGAGACCCAGTACTTC.

The V call is TRBV4-1, the J call TRBJ2-7, with D tentatively TRBD1 (6 bases). The CDR3 is 15 amino acids. CDR1 is MGHRA and CDR2 is YSYEKL in the germline V gene. V was cut by 1 base and J by 2 bases, with 12 bases left in between. In DNA, the CDR3 is TGCGCCAGCAGCCAAGCCTACCAGGGGACCTACGAGCAGTACTTC. Translating it yields CASSQAYQGTYEQYF.

V and J are TRBV23-1 and TRBJ1-3; D not resolved. TRBV23-1 is marked as an open reading frame, function uncertain. The CDR3 totals 15 residues. V lost 2 bases and J lost 0, with 8 bases in between. The CDR3 reads CASSQVRSSGNTIYF. The CDR3 DNA is TGCGCCAGCAGTCAAGTGCGGAGCTCTGGAAACACCATATATTTT.

J is TRBJ1-2 and V is TRBV4-1; 9 bases line up with TRBD1. The CDR3 consists of 15 residues. CDR1 is MGHRA and CDR2 is YSYEKL in the germline V gene. CDR3 sequence: CATRSYRGHDYGYTF. The CDR3, as DNA: TGCGCAACCCGGTCTTACAGGGGGCATGACTATGGCTACACCTTC.

The chain has TRBV19 and TRBJ1-2, with TRBD1 matching over 7 bases. Trimming removed 1 base from V and 5 bases from J; junction bases left unmatched: 4. From germline, CDR1 is LNHDA and CDR2 SQIVND (reference sequence). CDR3 length equals 14 residues. The CDR3: CASSIATGQYGYTF. The CDR3 region has the DNA TGTGCCAGTAGTATAGCGACAGGGCAATATGGCTACACCTTC. Combining the CDR3 with reference TRBV19 and TRBJ1-2 gives the whole variable domain DGGITQSPKYLFRKEGQNVTLSCEQNLNHDAMYWYRQDPGQGLRLIYYSQIVNDFQKGDIAEGYSVSREKKESFPLTVTSAQKNPTAFYLCASSIATGQYGYTFGSGTRLTVV.

The rearrangement joins TRBV4-3 to TRBJ2-5; TRBD1 or TRBD2 may be the D gene (6 bases each). This CDR3 comprises 16 residues. The germline V gene encodes CDR1 LGHNA and CDR2 YSLEER. The V end lost 0 bases, the J end lost 7 bases, and 18 bases lay between the germline ends. The CDR3 spells CASSQDFGGRSRTQYF. CDR3 coding DNA: TGCGCCAGCAGCCAAGATTTTGGGGGGCGGTCTAGGACCCAGTACTTC.

This clone was observed once. This chain connects TRBV14 to TRBJ2-2; no clear D. Germline loops: CDR1 SGHDN, CDR2 FVKESK. CDR3 size: 14 residues. V was trimmed by 3 bases and J by 4 bases, leaving 9 bases between them. Here the CDR3 reads CASSQKWGTGELFF. In nucleotides, the CDR3 is TGTGCCAGCAGCCAGAAATGGGGCACCGGGGAGCTGTTTTTT.

The CDR3 coding sequence is TGTGCCAGCAGCTTAGATCGACTAAATGAGCAGTTCTTC. Protein sequence: CASSLDRLNEQFF. The chain has TRBV7-8 and TRBJ2-1, with D perhaps TRBD2 (5 bases). Germline CDR1 SGHVS, CDR2 FQNEAQ. The CDR3 runs 13 residues. The V and J ends lost 1 base and 7 bases respectively, with 8 bases between them.

In this sample, this clone turned up once. This sequence joins TRBV20-1 and TRBJ1-1; weak D call: TRBD1 (5 bases). This CDR3 is 11 amino acids long. Per germline, CDR1 DFQATT and CDR2 SNEGSKA (reference sequence). V was pared by 1 base and J by 7 bases, with 7 bases between. The CDR3 sequence is CSARGGGEAFF. CDR3 in DNA: TGCAGTGCTAGAGGGGGGGGTGAAGCTTTCTTT.

The rearrangement joins TRBV29-1 to TRBJ2-3; the D is unclear. The CDR3 totals 12 residues. Per germline, CDR1 SQVTM and CDR2 ANQGSEA. Deletions cut 1 base from V and 5 bases from J, with 7 bases between. This CDR3 reads CSVEVRQDTQYF. The CDR3 DNA reads as TGCAGCGTTGAAGTACGGCAAGATACGCAGTATTTT.

V and J are TRBV28 and TRBJ1-6, with 10 nucleotides matching TRBD1. The J segment lost 9 bases and the V segment lost 6 bases, leaving 8 bases of the junction unmatched. In germline, CDR1 is MDHEN, CDR2 SYDVKM. The CDR3 has 15 residues. CDR3 residues: CASRYLTGGGSPLHF. In DNA, the CDR3 is TGTGCCAGCAGATACCTGACAGGGGGCGGTTCACCCCTCCACTTT.

The V gene is TRBV19, the J gene TRBJ2-7; 8 nucleotides line up with TRBD2. The CDR3 has 15 residues. After removal of 3 bases from V and 2 bases from J, the junction contained 6 bases not matched to a gene. Germline CDR1 and CDR2: LNHDA and SQIVND (reference sequence). The chain's CDR3 is CASSIGLAGTYEQYF. In DNA, the CDR3 is TGTGCCAGTAGTATTGGTCTAGCGGGTACCTACGAGCAGTACTTC.

The V call is TRBV7-2, the J call TRBJ1-2; D gene ambiguous. The CDR3 runs 12 residues. The germline CDR1 and CDR2 sequences are SGHTA and FQGNSA. With 0 bases removed from V and 8 bases from J, the gap between germline ends came to 7 bases. CDR3 DNA: TGTGCCAGCAGCTTAGCAGGGAAGGGCTACACCTTC. It translates to CASSLAGKGYTF.

The chain links TRBV19 to TRBJ1-5; D not certain. Germline CDR1 LNHDA, CDR2 SQIVND (reference sequence). Trimming pared 3 bases from V and 5 bases from J, leaving 5 bases between. This CDR3 has 12 amino acids. The chain's CDR3 is CASSMVYQPQHF. As DNA, the CDR3 is TGTGCCAGTAGTATGGTCTATCAGCCCCAGCATTTT.

This chain links TRBV9 with TRBJ1-1; 8 bases fit TRBD1. The CDR3 is made up of 14 amino acids. The ends lost 0 bases at V and 6 bases at J; junction bases unmatched: 4. CDR1 SGDLS and CDR2 YYNGEE come from the germline V gene. The CDR3 is CASSVGTGSPEAFF. The CDR3, as DNA: TGTGCCAGCAGCGTAGGGACAGGGTCTCCTGAAGCTTTCTTT.

The chain employs TRBV2 and TRBJ2-1; D is uncertain. V gave up 7 bases and J gave up 7 bases, with 17 bases separating them. There are 14 residues in the CDR3. Per the germline V gene, CDR1 is SNHLY and CDR2 is FYNNEI. The CDR3, as DNA: TGTGCCAGCATTTTCGGAACTACGGCAAATGAGCAGTTCTTC. Translating gives CASIFGTTANEQFF. Drawing the rest from reference TRBV2 and TRBJ2-1, the complete variable domain is EPEVTQTPSHQVTQMGQEVILRCVPISNHLYFYWYRQILGQKVEFLVSFYNNEISEKSEIFDDQFSVERPDGSNFTLKIRSTKLEDSAMYFCASIFGTTANEQFFGPGTRLTVL.